This TCR beta chain was observed in a study of CD8+ T cells in alopecia areata. Findings of the study overall: Significant decreases in scalp clonality and expanded CD8+ clones followed tofacitinib treatment.

Indicated treatment: oral pan-JAK inhibitor, 5-10 mg twice daily. Details on this clone: What it binds is not known.

The CDR3 consists of 15 residues. Germline CDR1 SGHTA, CDR2 FQGTGA. The V end was cut by 4 bases, the J end by 2 bases, with 13 bases between. Following RNA extraction, reverse transcription yielded cDNA that acted as the sequencing template. This table comes from immunoSEQ multiplex PCR, and its TCRdb copy is limited to in-frame clones, with some not included. The repertoire holds roughly 250,000 clones, with 45% to 70% as singletons. This specimen consisted of CD4+ T cells sorted from blood, obtained at roughly week 52, from a patient treated with tofacitinib. The sequence derives from a human donor with alopecia areata. The genes are TRBV7-3 and TRBJ2-3, with D perhaps TRBD2 (6 bases). The CDR3 spells CASSSGLASTDTQYF. The CDR3 DNA sequence: TGTGCCAGCAGCTCGGGACTGGCGTCCACAGATACGCAGTATTTT.